This T cell receptor beta chain was profiled in a study of T cell repertoires in ileal Crohn's disease. Overall study: Every patient was operated on for stricturing (61%) or penetrating (approximately 40%) complications.

The length of the CDR3 is 14 residues. Germline V gives CDR1 SGHRS, CDR2 YFSETQ. Deletions cut 4 bases from V and 2 bases from J, with 10 bases between. Sequencing used immunoSEQ multiplex PCR; TCRdb keeps in-frame clones, though not all of them. This sample carries a few thousand clones, around 79% of them seen once, and the ten largest clones take more than 15%. This clone has only one observation. The sequence was obtained from an adult with Crohn's disease. Sequenced: ileal tissue. The chain uses TRBV5-1 and TRBJ1-5; D uncertain. The CDR3 DNA reads TGCGCCAGCAGCCCGGCCAGCGGCAATCAGCCCCAGCATTTT. It specifies CASSPASGNQPQHF.